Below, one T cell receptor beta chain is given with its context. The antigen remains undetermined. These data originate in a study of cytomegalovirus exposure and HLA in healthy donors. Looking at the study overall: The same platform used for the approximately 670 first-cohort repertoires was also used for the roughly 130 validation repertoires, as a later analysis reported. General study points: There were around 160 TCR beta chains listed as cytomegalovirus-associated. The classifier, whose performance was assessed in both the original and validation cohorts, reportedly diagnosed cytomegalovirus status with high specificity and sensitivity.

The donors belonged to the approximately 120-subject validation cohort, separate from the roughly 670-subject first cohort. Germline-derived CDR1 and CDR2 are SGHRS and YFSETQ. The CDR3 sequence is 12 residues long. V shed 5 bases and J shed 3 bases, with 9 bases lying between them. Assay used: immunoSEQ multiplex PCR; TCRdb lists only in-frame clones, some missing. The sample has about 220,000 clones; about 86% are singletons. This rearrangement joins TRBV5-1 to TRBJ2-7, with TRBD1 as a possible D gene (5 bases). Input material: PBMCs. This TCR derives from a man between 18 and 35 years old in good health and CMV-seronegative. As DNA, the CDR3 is TGCGCCAGCAGAGACAGCAACTACGAGCAGTACTTC. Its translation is CASRDSNYEQYF.